The 2 T cell receptor beta chains in this list originate from one sample, sequenced in a study of T cell repertoires in cytomegalovirus infection. TCRdb reprocessed the reads with MiXCR, giving one entry per CDR3 protein. Among about 260,000 distinct CDR3 sequences listed, roughly 10% were seen once. The specimen was PBMCs. The receptors shown here come from a human donor in good health (CMV status not recorded). Some clones in this sample may be carry-over from other donors' samples.

This clonotype was seen ten or more times. V usage is TRBV2 and J usage is TRBJ2-1; no clear D. In germline, CDR1 is SNHLY, CDR2 FYNNEI. V dropped 2 bases and J dropped 5 bases, with 7 bases sitting between them. The CDR3 loop spans 13 amino acids. The CDR3 reads CASSELGDNEQFF. CDR3 nucleotides: TGTGCCAGCAGTGAACTGGGCGACAATGAGCAGTTCTTC.

This clonotype has at least ten counts. This chain uses TRBV6-2 or TRBV6-3 with TRBJ2-5; D is unclear. The CDR3 totals 11 residues. With 7 bases removed from V and 5 bases from J, the gap between germline ends came to 8 bases. CDR1 and CDR2 from the germline V gene are MNHEY and SVGEGT. CDR3 bases: TGTGCCAGCAACACCGGGGAGACCCAGTACTTC. It codes for CASNTGETQYF.